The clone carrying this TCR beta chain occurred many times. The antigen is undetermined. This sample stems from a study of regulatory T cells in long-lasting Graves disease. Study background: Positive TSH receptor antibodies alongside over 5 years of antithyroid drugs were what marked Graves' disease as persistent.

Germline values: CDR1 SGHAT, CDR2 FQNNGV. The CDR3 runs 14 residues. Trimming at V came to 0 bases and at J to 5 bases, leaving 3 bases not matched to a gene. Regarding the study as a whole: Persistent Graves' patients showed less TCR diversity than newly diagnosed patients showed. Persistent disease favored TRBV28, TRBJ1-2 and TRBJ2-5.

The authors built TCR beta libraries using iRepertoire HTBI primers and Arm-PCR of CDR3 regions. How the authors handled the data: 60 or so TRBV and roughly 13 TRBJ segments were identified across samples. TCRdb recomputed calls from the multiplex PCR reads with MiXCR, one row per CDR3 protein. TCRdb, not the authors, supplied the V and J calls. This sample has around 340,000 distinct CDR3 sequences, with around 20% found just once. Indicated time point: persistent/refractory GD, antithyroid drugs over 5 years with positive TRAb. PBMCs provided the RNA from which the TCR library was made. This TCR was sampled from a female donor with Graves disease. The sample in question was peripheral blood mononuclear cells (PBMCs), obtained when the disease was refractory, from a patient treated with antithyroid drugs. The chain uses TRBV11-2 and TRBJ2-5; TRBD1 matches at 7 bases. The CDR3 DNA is TGTGCCAGCAGCTTAGATGCCAGGGGGGAGACCCAGTACTTC. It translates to CASSLDARGETQYF.